This record looks at one TCR beta chain sequence and its context. Its antigen is still unknown. Ten immunoSEQ deep assay plates were used by the authors to sequence unsorted PBMC DNA. Repertoires were generated with immunoSEQ multiplex PCR, while TCRdb's copy carries only in-frame clones and drops some. The sample has fewer than 600,000 clones; around three quarters are singletons. There are 15 residues in the CDR3. From germline, CDR1 is LNHDA and CDR2 SQIVND (reference sequence). With V trimmed by 4 bases and J by 5 bases, 5 bases remained unmatched. This sample is part of a study of shared clonotypes between healthy human individuals. Regarding the study as a whole: Donor scarcity curtailed the genetic and exposure-history diversity represented herein. Sharing of clonotypes among donors was expected to vary with sequencing depth.

Each unsorted sample relied on 100 million or so PBMCs as its source of genomic DNA. The sample taken for sequencing was PBMCs. V usage is TRBV19 and J usage is TRBJ2-2; 9 positions agree with TRBD2. The receptor comes from a woman aged 40 to 49 in good health. Some clones in this sample may be carry-over from other donors' samples. This chain's CDR3 is CASSRAGGRTGELFF. The CDR3 DNA is TGTGCCAGTAGTAGAGCGGGAGGCCGGACCGGGGAGCTGTTTTTT.